These 32 T cell receptor beta chains originate from one sample sequenced in a study of cytomegalovirus exposure and HLA in healthy donors (dated by TCRdb to the late 2010s). The library was obtained by the immunoSEQ multiplex PCR assay. For the multiplex PCR, a mixture combining 60 forward primers for TCR Vbeta segments and 13 reverse primers for TCR Jbeta segments was used. TCRdb holds this immuneACCESS table with in-frame rearrangements only. Some clones are missing; in checked studies, unresolved V genes explain under half, and the rest has no known cause. Present in this sample are about 220,000 clones, just over 75% of which were seen just once. Together, the top ten hold 0.63% of the sample. Sequencing was carried out using PBMCs. The receptors stem from a man aged 18 to 29 in good health and CMV-seronegative.

V and J are TRBV10-3 and TRBJ2-3; possibly TRBD2 for D (5 bases). This CDR3 region has 14 residues. V was pared by 6 bases and J by 2 bases, with 12 bases between. Germline lookup yields CDR1 ENHRY and CDR2 SYGVKD. In DNA form, the CDR3 reads TGTGCCATCAGACCTAGCAGATTCACAGATACGCAGTATTTT. Translation: CAIRPSRFTDTQYF.

CDR3 DNA sequence: TGTGCCAGCAGCTTCGACACCCTGAATGAAAAACTGTTTTTT. This encodes CASSFDTLNEKLFF. J is TRBJ1-4 and V is TRBV11-2; D remains ambiguous. This CDR3 region has 14 residues. Germline loops: CDR1 SGHAT, CDR2 FQNNGV. Trimming shortened V by 3 bases and J by 5 bases, and 10 bases separated the two germline ends. Drawing the rest from reference TRBV11-2 and TRBJ1-4, the complete variable domain is EAGVAQSPRYKIIEKRQSVAFWCNPISGHATLYWYQQILGQGPKLLIQFQNNGVVDDSQLPKDRFSAERLKGVDSTLKIQPAKLEDSAVYLCASSFDTLNEKLFFGSGTQLSVL.

The genes are TRBV2 and TRBJ1-1, with 7 positions matching TRBD1. The ends lost 5 bases at V and 4 bases at J; junction bases unmatched: 7. The CDR3 spans 14 residues. Germline assignment: CDR1 SNHLY and CDR2 FYNNEI. The CDR3 reads CASSSQGVVTEAFF. The CDR3 DNA reads TGTGCCAGCAGTTCCCAGGGGGTGGTCACTGAAGCTTTCTTT.

V is TRBV28 and J is TRBJ2-7; D is ambiguous. This CDR3 spans 11 amino acids. The V and J ends lost 5 bases and 7 bases respectively, with 9 bases between them. Per the germline V gene, CDR1 is MDHEN and CDR2 is SYDVKM. The DNA for the CDR3 is TGTGCCAGCAGTACAACCAGGGAGCAGTACTTC. Residues: CASSTTREQYF.

Concerning this clone: Other DNA sequences of this sample code for an identical CDR3. CDR3 sequence: CASSTHGGAEAFF. The DNA for the CDR3 is TGTGCCAGTAGTACCCATGGAGGGGCAGAAGCTTTCTTT. The chain employs TRBV19 and TRBJ1-1; D might be TRBD1 (5 bases). Germline V gives CDR1 LNHDA, CDR2 SQIVND (reference sequence). The CDR3 extends over 13 amino acids. V lost 4 bases to trimming and J lost 8 bases, with 14 bases between them. Complete variable domain (other parts from reference TRBV19 and TRBJ1-1): DGGITQSPKYLFRKEGQNVTLSCEQNLNHDAMYWYRQDPGQGLRLIYYSQIVNDFQKGDIAEGYSVSREKKESFPLTVTSAQKNPTAFYLCASSTHGGAEAFFGQGTRLTVV.

As DNA, the CDR3 is TGTGCCAGCAGTTTATGCATTGGGGATAGCGGGATCAAGAAGACCCAGTACTTC. This sequence encodes CASSLCIGDSGIKKTQYF. The chain couples TRBV27 to TRBJ2-5; 8 positions match TRBD2. Germline CDR1 is MNHEY and CDR2 is SMNVEV (reference sequence). CDR3 length: 18 amino acids. Trimming cost V 1 base and J 6 bases; bases outside gene matches: 16.

This chain links TRBV5-1 with TRBJ2-1, with TRBD2 identical over 14 bases. Looked up from germline, CDR1 is SGHRS and CDR2 is YFSETQ. With 4 bases clipped from V and 8 bases from J, the junction kept 11 bases outside the gene matches. The CDR3 is 17 amino acids. The CDR3 DNA reads as TGCGCCAGCAGCCCGTGGCCGGGACTAGCGGGAGTCGATGAGCAGTTCTTC. Translation gives CASSPWPGLAGVDEQFF.

V is TRBV7-3 and J is TRBJ2-5, with 8 bases that match TRBD2. CDR3 length equals 15 residues. V was pared by 0 bases and J by 0 bases, with 0 bases of the junction left unmatched. CDR1 SGHTA and CDR2 FQGTGA come from the germline V gene. The CDR3 spells CASSLTSGNQETQYF. The CDR3 nucleotides are TGTGCCAGCAGCTTAACTAGCGGGAACCAAGAGACCCAGTACTTC.

This rearrangement joins TRBV7-9 to TRBJ1-4; D not resolved. CDR3 length equals 19 residues. With 5 bases removed from V and 8 bases from J, the gap between germline ends came to 30 bases. Germline-derived CDR1 and CDR2 are SEHNR and FQNEAQ (reference sequence). In DNA form, the CDR3 reads TGTGCCAGCAGCCGTATTGACAACGGGAGAGGGTTTTTACGGGAAAAACTGTTTTTT. Translation: CASSRIDNGRGFLREKLFF.

The rearrangement links TRBV5-1 to TRBJ2-5, with 9 bases that match TRBD2. Per the germline V gene, CDR1 is SGHRS and CDR2 is YFSETQ. V gave up 4 bases and J gave up 4 bases; unmatched junction bases: 8. The CDR3 is 15 residues long. The CDR3 DNA sequence: TGCGCCAGCAGCCGAGTAGCGGGAGTTGGAGAGACCCAGTACTTC. This gives the protein CASSRVAGVGETQYF. The entire variable domain, with the rest obtained from reference TRBV5-1 and TRBJ2-5, is as follows: KAGVTQTPRYLIKTRGQQVTLSCSPISGHRSVSWYQQTPGQGLQFLFEYFSETQRNKGNFPGRFSGRQFSNSRSEMNVSTLELGDSALYLCASSRVAGVGETQYFGPGTRLLVL.

This clone was counted between two and nine times. The J gene is TRBJ2-1, the V gene TRBV27, with 10 bases aligning to TRBD1. Germline-derived CDR1 and CDR2 are MNHEY and SMNVEV (reference sequence). The CDR3 loop spans 15 amino acids. Losses at the gene ends were 4 bases for V and 6 bases for J; bases not matched to a gene: 6. CDR3 residues: CASSSGTGESNEQFF. The CDR3 DNA follows: TGTGCCAGCAGTTCAGGGACAGGGGAATCCAATGAGCAGTTCTTC.

This clone was counted between two and nine times. V is TRBV6-5 and J is TRBJ1-5, with D perhaps matching TRBD1 (6 bases). CDR3 length: 15 amino acids. Germline-derived CDR1 and CDR2 are MNHEY and SVGAGI. V was cut by 6 bases and J by 6 bases, with 18 bases left in between. The CDR3 sequence is CASSNGAGVAQPQHF. As DNA, the CDR3 is TGTGCCAGCAGCAACGGCGCAGGGGTGGCTCAGCCCCAGCATTTT.

This chain's CDR3 is CASSFGVGSYEQYF. In DNA form, the CDR3 reads TGTGCCAGCAGTTTCGGGGTTGGATCCTACGAGCAGTACTTC. The genes are TRBV27 and TRBJ2-7; D might be TRBD2 (5 bases). With 3 bases removed from V and 1 base from J, the gap between germline ends came to 10 bases. This CDR3 has 14 amino acids. Germline loops: CDR1 MNHEY, CDR2 SMNVEV (reference sequence).

The chain recombines TRBV6-6 with TRBJ1-2; 9 nucleotides line up with TRBD1. CDR3 length: 15 amino acids. V shed 4 bases, J shed 7 bases, and the junction held 10 bases outside the gene matches. From germline, CDR1 is MNHNY and CDR2 SVGAGI (reference sequence). The CDR3 protein is CASSFETGGRGGYTF. The CDR3, as DNA: TGTGCCAGCAGTTTCGAGACAGGGGGGAGAGGTGGCTACACCTTC.

This chain uses TRBV7-2 with TRBJ2-7; TRBD2 agrees at 11 bases. Germline V gives CDR1 SGHTA, CDR2 FQGNSA. This CDR3 region has 15 residues. V dropped 5 bases and J dropped 4; count of bases not matched to a gene: 7. The chain's CDR3 is CASSPRTSGQYEQYF. Here the CDR3 DNA reads TGTGCCAGCAGCCCCCGGACTAGCGGGCAATACGAGCAGTACTTC.

The V gene is TRBV28, the J gene TRBJ2-3, with a possible D match to TRBD2 (7 bases). The CDR3 consists of 15 residues. Germline CDR1 reads MDHEN; CDR2 reads SYDVKM. Trimming shortened V by 5 bases and J by 3 bases, and 15 bases separated the two germline ends. The DNA for the CDR3 is TGTGCCAGCAGTCCACTCGAGGGGGGGACAGATACGCAGTATTTT. Encoded protein: CASSPLEGGTDTQYF. The full variable domain, rest sourced from reference TRBV28 and TRBJ2-3, is DVKVTQSSRYLVKRTGEKVFLECVQDMDHENMFWYRQDPGLGLRLIYFSYDVKMKEKGDIPEGYSVSREKKERFSLILESASTNQTSMYLCASSPLEGGTDTQYFGPGTRLTVL.

The rearrangement joins TRBV27 to TRBJ2-7; 7 bases line up with TRBD1. Germline CDR1 and CDR2: MNHEY and SMNVEV (reference sequence). After removal of 4 bases from V and 2 bases from J, the junction contained 5 bases not matched to a gene. The CDR3 is 14 residues long. DNA for the CDR3: TGTGCCAGCAGTTCCCACAGGGGAGCCTACGAGCAGTACTTC. This translates into CASSSHRGAYEQYF.

J is TRBJ2-1 and V is TRBV11-2; no reliable D call. There are 13 residues in the CDR3. V lost 1 base to trimming and J lost 3 bases, with 4 bases between them. Germline CDR1 and CDR2: SGHAT and FQNNGV. The CDR3 is CASSLGIYNEQFF. CDR3 in DNA: TGTGCCAGCAGCTTAGGTATCTACAATGAGCAGTTCTTC.

The sample holds a few counts of this clone. The chain recombines TRBV28 with TRBJ2-1; D perhaps matches TRBD2 (6 bases). The CDR3 has 14 amino acids. Trimming took 6 bases from V and 3 from J, leaving 12 bases between them. CDR1 MDHEN and CDR2 SYDVKM come from the germline V gene. In DNA form, the CDR3 reads TGTGCCAGCAGGCTTAGCGGATTCTACAATGAGCAGTTCTTC. Protein sequence: CASRLSGFYNEQFF.

The V and J genes are TRBV6-5 and TRBJ1-5, with D tentatively TRBD1 (6 bases). The CDR3 runs to 15 residues. CDR1 is MNHEY, CDR2 SVGAGI, per germline. V was cut by 4 bases and J by 4 bases, with 14 bases left in between. In DNA form, the CDR3 reads TGTGCCAGCAGTTCGACAGGAGCCGATAATCAGCCCCAGCATTTT. Translated: CASSSTGADNQPQHF.

This clone was found once. The chain employs TRBV9 and TRBJ2-3, with 9 bases that match TRBD2. Looked up from germline, CDR1 is SGDLS and CDR2 is YYNGEE. This CDR3 has 15 amino acids. Trimming took 4 bases from V and 5 from J; bases not matched to a gene: 8. The CDR3 reads CASSSFAGGGDTQYF. Written as DNA, the CDR3 is TGTGCCAGCAGCTCCTTCGCGGGAGGGGGAGATACGCAGTATTTT.

This chain uses TRBV18 with TRBJ2-7; D uncertain. Trimming cost V 6 bases and J 2 bases, with 14 bases left between them. Germline CDR1 is KGHSH and CDR2 is LQKENI. The CDR3 is 14 residues long. The CDR3 sequence is CASSFDTVTYEQYF. The CDR3 nucleotides are TGTGCCAGCTCTTTCGACACGGTGACCTACGAGCAGTACTTC.

In regard to this clone: A read error may account for a junction end that differs from germline. V and J are TRBV6-5 and TRBJ1-2; D is undetermined. Germline CDR1 reads MNHEY; CDR2 reads SVGAGI. CDR3 size: 16 residues. Here the CDR3 reads CVSSYSDHRLSYGYTF. The CDR3 DNA sequence: TGTGTCAGCAGTTACTCCGACCATAGACTTAGCTATGGCTACACCTTC.

This clone was detected only once. Relative to the germline gene, one junction end is altered; a read error may explain this. The chain employs TRBV10-3 and TRBJ1-1, with unresolved D. The CDR3 runs 13 residues. Germline V gene lookup returns CDR1 ENHRY and CDR2 SYGVKD. The CDR3 region is CAISEVGQAETFF. The CDR3 bases are TGTGCCATCAGTGAGGTGGGTCAGGCTGAAACTTTCTTT.

This clone has just a few counts. The chain uses TRBV6-5 and TRBJ1-2; no clear D. Trimming stripped 5 bases from V and 4 bases from J, with 8 bases between. CDR3 length equals 12 residues. Germline loops: CDR1 MNHEY, CDR2 SVGAGI. The CDR3 sequence is CASSDNSYGYTF. The CDR3 nucleotides read TGTGCCAGCAGTGACAACAGCTATGGCTACACCTTC.

In this sample, this clone turned up a few times. The V and J genes are TRBV4-2 and TRBJ1-6, with 7 bases that match TRBD1. The CDR3 spans 16 residues. With 1 base clipped from V and 7 bases from J, the junction kept 7 bases outside the gene matches. The germline gives CDR1 LGHNA, CDR2 YNFKEQ. The CDR3 region has the DNA TGTGCCAGCAGCCAAGTCATGTCCAGGGGGAATTCACCCCTCCACTTT. Translation gives CASSQVMSRGNSPLHF.

This clone was counted a single time. The rearrangement joins TRBV15 to TRBJ1-5, with D possibly TRBD1 on 5 matching bases. V lost 3 bases and J lost 0, with 6 bases in between. The CDR3 runs to 14 residues. Germline assignment: CDR1 LNHNV and CDR2 YYDKDF (reference sequence). The DNA for the CDR3 is TGTGCCACCAGCAGCGGGGGTAGCAATCAGCCCCAGCATTTT. Its translation is CATSSGGSNQPQHF.

This clone was seen just once. The chain uses TRBV28 and TRBJ1-1, with D perhaps matching TRBD1 (5 bases). Trimming removed 5 bases from V and 6 bases from J, with 13 bases in between. Germline V gene lookup returns CDR1 MDHEN and CDR2 SYDVKM. The CDR3 runs to 13 residues. CDR3 sequence (DNA): TGTGCCAGCAGTGTCAGGGATCCGCCTGAAGCTTTCTTT. Amino acid sequence: CASSVRDPPEAFF.

The chain uses TRBV2 and TRBJ2-5; possible D gene TRBD1, 5 bases. V lost 6 bases, J lost 2 bases, and 10 bases lay in between. Germline loops: CDR1 SNHLY, CDR2 FYNNEI. This CDR3 contains 13 residues. CDR3 sequence reads: CASRIQGQETQYF. Written as DNA, the CDR3 is TGTGCCAGCAGGATTCAGGGTCAAGAGACCCAGTACTTC. The complete variable domain, with remaining parts taken from reference TRBV2 and TRBJ2-5, reads EPEVTQTPSHQVTQMGQEVILRCVPISNHLYFYWYRQILGQKVEFLVSFYNNEISEKSEIFDDQFSVERPDGSNFTLKIRSTKLEDSAMYFCASRIQGQETQYFGPGTRLLVL.

V gene TRBV29-1 combines with J gene TRBJ2-1; D perhaps matches TRBD1 (6 bases). The CDR3 is made up of 13 amino acids. Trimming shortened V by 8 bases and J by 9 bases, and 20 bases separated the two germline ends. Germline V gives CDR1 SQVTM, CDR2 ANQGSEA. This CDR3 reads CSSLSGTHFEQFF. The CDR3 coding sequence is TGCAGCTCCTTATCCGGGACACACTTTGAGCAGTTCTTC.

This clone was counted a single time. V is TRBV10-3 and J is TRBJ2-7, with 7 bases identical to TRBD1. This CDR3 has 13 amino acids. Germline values: CDR1 ENHRY, CDR2 SYGVKD. V trimming: 6 bases; J trimming: 2 bases; junction bases outside the gene matches: 4. CDR3 bases: TGTGCCATCAGACCGGGACAGCCCTACGAGCAGTACTTC. This codes for CAIRPGQPYEQYF.

This clone was detected only once. The chain employs TRBV4-1 and TRBJ1-2; 8 bases are shared with TRBD1. Trimming took 1 base from V and 5 from J; bases not matched to a gene: 9. The CDR3 runs 16 residues. Germline V gene lookup returns CDR1 MGHRA and CDR2 YSYEKL. CDR3 region: CASSQVIRGPGYGYTF. CDR3 sequence (DNA): TGCGCCAGCAGCCAAGTAATCAGGGGGCCGGGGTATGGCTACACCTTC.